One sample yielded the 10 T cell receptor beta chains listed below, sequenced in a study of cytomegalovirus exposure and HLA in healthy donors. Both 60 Vbeta primers and 13 Jbeta primers went into the PCR. Measured with immunoSEQ multiplex PCR; TCRdb has only the in-frame clones, and not every one. The sample holds 170,000 or so clones, around 82% seen once. Material for sequencing was PBMCs. These receptors were collected from a man between 60 and 75 years old in good health and CMV-seronegative.

This clone was counted between two and nine times. This chain joins TRBV9 and TRBJ2-1, with TRBD1 matching over 9 bases. From germline, CDR1 is SGDLS and CDR2 YYNGEE. This CDR3 has 16 residues. With 0 bases clipped from V and 9 bases from J, the junction kept 10 bases outside the gene matches. The CDR3 region has the DNA TGTGCCAGCAGCGTAGTTGAACAGGGGGCGAAGGGTGAGCAGTTCTTC. It translates to CASSVVEQGAKGEQFF.

The gene calls are TRBV9 and TRBJ2-1; D may be TRBD1 (5 bases). Deletions cut 3 bases from V and 8 bases from J, with 15 bases between. The CDR3 is 14 amino acids. In germline, CDR1 is SGDLS, CDR2 YYNGEE. The CDR3 DNA sequence: TGTGCCAGCAGCGCCTTGAGCAGGGCGCATGAGCAGTTCTTC. Residues: CASSALSRAHEQFF.

The chain uses TRBV2 and TRBJ1-1; no clear D. V lost 6 bases and J 5 bases, leaving 10 bases between the germline ends. The CDR3 is 12 amino acids. In germline, CDR1 is SNHLY, CDR2 FYNNEI. This CDR3 reads CASSLLRTEAFF. In nucleotides, the CDR3 is TGTGCCAGCAGCCTCCTCCGGACTGAAGCTTTCTTT.

The CDR3 sequence is CASSLKDRATEAFF. CDR3 coding DNA: TGCGCCAGCAGCTTGAAGGACAGGGCGACTGAAGCTTTCTTT. V and J are TRBV5-1 and TRBJ1-1; TRBD1 aligns across 8 bases. Per germline, CDR1 SGHRS and CDR2 YFSETQ. The CDR3 consists of 14 residues. With V trimmed by 1 base and J by 5 bases, 4 bases remained unmatched. The complete variable domain, with remaining parts taken from reference TRBV5-1 and TRBJ1-1, reads KAGVTQTPRYLIKTRGQQVTLSCSPISGHRSVSWYQQTPGQGLQFLFEYFSETQRNKGNFPGRFSGRQFSNSRSEMNVSTLELGDSALYLCASSLKDRATEAFFGQGTRLTVV.

The chain employs TRBV7-9 and TRBJ2-3; TRBD2 matches 9 bases. This CDR3 has 14 residues. Germline loops: CDR1 SEHNR, CDR2 FQNEAQ (reference sequence). V trimming: 6 bases; J trimming: 4 bases; junction bases outside the gene matches: 5. The CDR3 bases are TGTGCCAGCAGTAGTAGCGGGAGAGCAGATACGCAGTATTTT. Translation gives CASSSSGRADTQYF.

The rearrangement links TRBV15 to TRBJ1-1; D ambiguous. Deletions cut 5 bases from V and 0 bases from J, with 7 bases between. The CDR3 extends over 13 amino acids. CDR1 is LNHNV, CDR2 YYDKDF, per germline (reference sequence). CDR3 sequence (DNA): TGTGCCACCAGCGGCCACATGAACACTGAAGCTTTCTTT. Its protein product is CATSGHMNTEAFF.

The V and J genes are TRBV16 and TRBJ2-1, with 9 bases fitting TRBD2. After removal of 3 bases from V and 8 bases from J, the junction contained 8 bases not matched to a gene. Germline lookup yields CDR1 KGHSY and CDR2 FQNENV. The CDR3 covers 15 residues. The CDR3 DNA sequence: TGTGCCAGCAGCCAGGGTAGCGGGAGAGTATATGAGCAGTTCTTC. Amino acid sequence: CASSQGSGRVYEQFF.

This chain connects TRBV18 to TRBJ2-1; the D gene is possibly TRBD1 (5 bases). Germline assignment: CDR1 KGHSH and CDR2 LQKENI. V was cut by 2 bases and J by 0 bases, with 11 bases left in between. The CDR3 runs 16 residues. CDR3 nucleotides: TGTGCCAGCTCACCAGGGCAGGGTAGCTCCTACAATGAGCAGTTCTTC. Protein product: CASSPGQGSSYNEQFF.

The chain carries TRBV11-3 and TRBJ2-5, with 9 positions matching TRBD1. The CDR3 sequence is 16 residues long. Losses at the gene ends were 1 base for V and 5 bases for J; bases not matched to a gene: 8. The germline V gene encodes CDR1 SGHNT and CDR2 YENEEA. The DNA of the CDR3 is TGTGCCAGCAGCTTAGGGGGCACAGGGGGCGCGGAGACCCAGTACTTC. The encoded protein is CASSLGGTGGAETQYF.

This clone was observed once. J is TRBJ1-5 and V is TRBV6-4; 7 nucleotides align to TRBD1. Losses at the gene ends were 4 bases for V and 5 bases for J; bases not matched to a gene: 2. Germline V gene sequence: CDR1 MRHNA, CDR2 SNTAGT. This CDR3 is built from 13 residues. The CDR3 is CASSADRDQPQHF. CDR3 bases: TGTGCCAGCAGTGCCGACAGGGATCAGCCCCAGCATTTT.